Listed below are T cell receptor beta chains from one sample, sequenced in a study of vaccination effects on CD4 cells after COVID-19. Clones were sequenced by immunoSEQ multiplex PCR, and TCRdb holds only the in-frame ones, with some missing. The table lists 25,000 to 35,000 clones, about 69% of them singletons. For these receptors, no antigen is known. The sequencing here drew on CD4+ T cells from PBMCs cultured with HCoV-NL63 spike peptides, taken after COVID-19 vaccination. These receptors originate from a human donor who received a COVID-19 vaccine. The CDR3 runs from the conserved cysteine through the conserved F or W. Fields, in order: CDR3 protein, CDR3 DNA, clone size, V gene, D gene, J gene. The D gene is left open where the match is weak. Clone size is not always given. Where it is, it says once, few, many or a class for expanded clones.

CDR3: CASSPRSGLAGGYEQYF; DNA: TGTGCCAGCAGCCCACGAAGTGGACTAGCGGGGGGGTACGAGCAGTACTTC; size: NA; V: TRBV11-2; D: TRBD2; J: TRBJ2-7
CDR3: CASSIRGRANNEQFF; DNA: TGTGCCAGTAGTATTCGGGGGAGGGCCAATAATGAGCAGTTCTTC; size: once; V: TRBV19; D: TRBD2; J: TRBJ2-1
CDR3: CASSIRGASGNTIYF; DNA: TGTGCCAGTAGTATCAGGGGGGCCTCTGGAAACACCATATATTTT; size: NA; V: TRBV19; D: TRBD1; J: TRBJ1-3
CDR3: CASVGVGPGELFF; DNA: TGTGCCAGCGTGGGGGTGGGGCCCGGGGAGCTGTTTTTT; size: NA; V: TRBV2; D: NA; J: TRBJ2-2
CDR3: CASSITTGLTDTQYF; DNA: TGTGCCAGTAGTATTACCACGGGCCTCACAGATACGCAGTATTTT; size: NA; V: TRBV19; D: NA; J: TRBJ2-3
CDR3: CASSLEGERNSPLHF; DNA: TGCGCCAGCAGCTTGGAGGGGGAGCGGAATTCACCCCTCCACTTT; size: NA; V: TRBV5-1; D: NA; J: TRBJ1-6
CDR3: CASSNREDYGYTF; DNA: TGTGCCAGCAGCAACAGGGAAGACTATGGCTACACCTTC; size: NA; V: TRBV4-2; D: NA; J: TRBJ1-2
CDR3: CASSGQGLGYTF; DNA: TGTGCCAGCAGCGGACAGGGACTAGGCTACACCTTC; size: few; V: TRBV6-5; D: TRBD1; J: TRBJ1-2
CDR3: CASSLPQGAGGYGYTF; DNA: TGTGCCAGCAGCTTACCCCAGGGGGCCGGAGGCTATGGCTACACCTTC; size: NA; V: TRBV7-2; D: TRBD1; J: TRBJ1-2
CDR3: CATLAPVANTGELFF; DNA: TGTGCCACCCTAGCACCGGTCGCGAACACCGGGGAGCTGTTTTTT; size: few; V: TRBV6-5; D: NA; J: TRBJ2-2
CDR3: CASSPIGGGYNEQFF; DNA: TGTGCCAGCAGTCCAATCGGGGGGGGGTACAATGAGCAGTTCTTC; size: NA; V: TRBV27; D: TRBD2; J: TRBJ2-1
CDR3: CASSRGEYGRGYEQYF; DNA: TGCGCCAGCAGCCGGGGGGAGTATGGTCGGGGGTACGAGCAGTACTTC; size: NA; V: TRBV5-1; D: TRBD2; J: TRBJ2-7
CDR3: CASSQRTGETQYF; DNA: TGTGCCAGCAGCCAAAGGACGGGGGAGACCCAGTACTTC; size: NA; V: TRBV7-7; D: NA; J: TRBJ2-5
CDR3: CASRREMNTEAFF; DNA: TGTGCCAGCAGGAGAGAAATGAACACTGAAGCTTTCTTT; size: NA; V: TRBV6-4; D: NA; J: TRBJ1-1
CDR3: CASSIEDRDSPYGYTF; DNA: TGTGCCAGCAGCATAGAAGATAGGGACAGCCCCTATGGCTACACCTTC; size: once; V: TRBV7-9; D: TRBD1; J: TRBJ1-2
CDR3: CASSEPGAYNEQFF; DNA: TGTGCCAGCAGCGAACCGGGGGCCTACAATGAGCAGTTCTTC; size: NA; V: TRBV5-4; D: NA; J: TRBJ2-1
CDR3: CASSEFSGGNQPQHF; DNA: TGTGCCAGCAGTGAGTTTTCCGGGGGCAATCAGCCCCAGCATTTT; size: once; V: TRBV6-1; D: NA; J: TRBJ1-5
CDR3: CASSPVPQGAYEQYF; DNA: TGTGCCAGCAGCCCTGTACCACAGGGGGCCTACGAGCAGTACTTC; size: NA; V: TRBV5-5; D: TRBD1; J: TRBJ2-7
CDR3: CASSKSPGADTQYF; DNA: TGTGCCAGCAGCAAGTCCCCGGGGGCAGATACGCAGTATTTT; size: NA; V: TRBV9; D: NA; J: TRBJ2-3
CDR3: CASAGQQNQPQHF; DNA: TGTGCCAGCGCGGGACAGCAGAATCAGCCCCAGCATTTT; size: few; V: TRBV6-5; D: TRBD1; J: TRBJ1-5
CDR3: CASSRKIQETQYF; DNA: TGTGCCAGCAGTCGAAAAATACAAGAGACCCAGTACTTC; size: NA; V: TRBV27; D: NA; J: TRBJ2-5
CDR3: CASSLITGYYEQYF; DNA: TGTGCCAGCAGCCTTATCACAGGTTACTACGAGCAGTACTTC; size: NA; V: TRBV13; D: NA; J: TRBJ2-7
CDR3: CASSQDRNQPQHF; DNA: TGTGCCAGCAGCCAAGATAGAAATCAGCCCCAGCATTTT; size: few; V: TRBV3-1/TRBV3-2; D: NA; J: TRBJ1-5
CDR3: CASSEGTTYNEQFF; DNA: TGTGCCAGCAGTGAGGGGACTACGTACAATGAGCAGTTCTTC; size: NA; V: TRBV2; D: TRBD2; J: TRBJ2-1
CDR3: CASSQGAGIGEQYF; DNA: TGTGCCAGCAGTCAGGGGGCAGGGATTGGCGAGCAGTACTTC; size: NA; V: TRBV2; D: TRBD1; J: TRBJ2-7
CDR3: CASSKGQGFDEQFF; DNA: TGCGCCAGCAGCAAGGGACAGGGGTTCGATGAGCAGTTCTTC; size: NA; V: TRBV5-1; D: TRBD1; J: TRBJ2-1
CDR3: CASSPDDRGNGYTF; DNA: TGTGCCAGCTCACCAGATGACAGGGGTAATGGCTACACCTTC; size: NA; V: TRBV18; D: TRBD1; J: TRBJ1-2
CDR3: CASSLTRGTSTDTQYF; DNA: TGTGCCAGCTCACTCACGCGGGGGACTAGCACAGATACGCAGTATTTT; size: NA; V: TRBV18; D: TRBD2; J: TRBJ2-3
CDR3: CASSSGLAVSSYEQYF; DNA: TGTGCCAGCTCATCCGGACTAGCGGTGAGCTCCTACGAGCAGTACTTC; size: NA; V: TRBV18; D: TRBD2; J: TRBJ2-7
CDR3: CASSQVRGITQFF; DNA: TGTGCCAGCAGCCAAGTGCGAGGGATTACCCAGTTCTTC; size: NA; V: TRBV3-1/TRBV3-2; D: NA; J: TRBJ2-1
CDR3: CASSIGTGQNNEQFF; DNA: TGCGCCAGCAGCATTGGGACAGGGCAGAACAATGAGCAGTTCTTC; size: few; V: TRBV5-1; D: TRBD1; J: TRBJ2-1
CDR3: CASSQELNPYGYTF; DNA: TGTGCCAGCAGCCAAGAATTAAACCCCTATGGCTACACCTTC; size: NA; V: TRBV4-2; D: NA; J: TRBJ1-2
CDR3: CASSLNQISWDLSDTQYF; DNA: TGTGCCAGCAGCTTAAATCAGATTAGCTGGGACCTTTCAGATACGCAGTATTTT; size: NA; V: TRBV11-2; D: NA; J: TRBJ2-3
CDR3: CASTHYGSLGQGPRYTGELFF; DNA: TGCGCCAGCACCCACTACGGCTCTTTGGGACAGGGTCCCCGTTACACCGGGGAGCTGTTTTTT; size: few; V: TRBV5-1; D: TRBD1; J: TRBJ2-2
CDR3: CASSRPRSGTGITNEKLFF; DNA: TGTGCCAGCAGCCGCCCTCGTTCCGGGACAGGGATAACTAATGAAAAACTGTTTTTT; size: NA; V: TRBV3-1/TRBV3-2; D: TRBD1; J: TRBJ1-4
CDR3: CASSIDQTRSDEQFF; DNA: TGTGCCAGTAGTATAGATCAGACTAGGTCCGATGAGCAGTTCTTC; size: NA; V: TRBV19; D: NA; J: TRBJ2-1
CDR3: CASSTGTGGTWQFF; DNA: TGTGCCAGCAGCACCGGGACAGGGGGCACTTGGCAGTTCTTC; size: NA; V: TRBV6-6; D: TRBD1; J: TRBJ2-1
CDR3: CASSMRALNSPLHF; DNA: TGTGCCAGCAGTATGAGGGCCCTAAATTCACCCCTCCACTTT; size: NA; V: TRBV6-2/TRBV6-3; D: NA; J: TRBJ1-6
CDR3: CASSGGYGDQPQHF; DNA: TGTGCCAGCAGTGGAGGGTATGGGGATCAGCCCCAGCATTTT; size: NA; V: TRBV2; D: NA; J: TRBJ1-5
CDR3: CASSVGGEKETQYF; DNA: TGTGCCAGCAGCGTGGGTGGGGAAAAAGAGACCCAGTACTTC; size: NA; V: TRBV9; D: NA; J: TRBJ2-5
CDR3: CASSLEGGNSGNTIYF; DNA: TGCGCCAGCAGCTTGGAAGGGGGTAACTCTGGAAACACCATATATTTT; size: NA; V: TRBV5-1; D: NA; J: TRBJ1-3
CDR3: CASRDLVGSPYEQYF; DNA: TGTGCCAGCAGGGATCTGGTAGGGAGCCCCTACGAGCAGTACTTC; size: once; V: TRBV2; D: NA; J: TRBJ2-7
CDR3: CASFRSAGGYTF; DNA: TGTGCCAGTTTCCGATCGGCTGGGGGCTACACCTTC; size: few; V: TRBV19; D: NA; J: TRBJ1-2
CDR3: CASSPTWAGAETQYF; DNA: TGTGCCAGCTCTCCAACCTGGGCAGGGGCGGAGACCCAGTACTTC; size: NA; V: TRBV18; D: NA; J: TRBJ2-5
CDR3: CASSPNEQGTYGYTF; DNA: TGTGCCAGCTCACCAAATGAACAGGGGACCTATGGCTACACCTTC; size: NA; V: TRBV18; D: TRBD1; J: TRBJ1-2
CDR3: CASSQDWRGSYNEQFF; DNA: TGCGCCAGCAGCCAAGATTGGCGGGGGTCCTACAATGAGCAGTTCTTC; size: NA; V: TRBV4-1; D: TRBD2; J: TRBJ2-1
CDR3: CASSVQGRTEAFF; DNA: TGCGCCAGCAGCGTACAGGGAAGGACTGAAGCTTTCTTT; size: NA; V: TRBV5-1; D: NA; J: TRBJ1-1
CDR3: CASSYQGNYGYTF; DNA: TGTGCCAGCAGTTACCAGGGGAACTATGGCTACACCTTC; size: NA; V: TRBV6-5; D: NA; J: TRBJ1-2
CDR3: CASSPTVTGQPQHF; DNA: TGTGCCAGCAGCCCGACGGTGACCGGCCAGCCCCAGCATTTT; size: NA; V: TRBV3-1/TRBV3-2; D: NA; J: TRBJ1-5
CDR3: CASSLTGTSGNTIYF; DNA: TGTGCCAGCAGTTTAACCGGGACCTCTGGAAACACCATATATTTT; size: NA; V: TRBV28; D: NA; J: TRBJ1-3
CDR3: CASSLPGLAIPFF; DNA: TGTGCCAGCAGTTTACCGGGACTAGCGATTCCGTTCTTC; size: NA; V: TRBV28; D: TRBD2; J: TRBJ2-1